These 26 T cell receptor beta chains were all obtained from the same sample, sequenced in a study of shared clonotypes between healthy human individuals. Assay: immunoSEQ multiplex PCR; the TCRdb copy retains only in-frame clones and omits some. This sample has roughly 1,500,000 clones, with approximately 98.5% found just once. Sequencing was carried out using naive CD4+ T cells sorted from blood. Subset given: CD45RA+ positively selected. The source is a man aged 30 to 39 in good health.

To note about this clone: Other DNA variants within this sample encode the same CDR3. The V call is TRBV5-1, the J call TRBJ2-3, with D maybe TRBD2 (5 bases). Trimming removed 3 bases at V and 0 bases at J, with 5 bases between. This CDR3 spans 13 amino acids. The germline gives CDR1 SGHRS, CDR2 YFSETQ. CDR3 sequence reads: CASSWTSTDTQYF. CDR3 nucleotides: TGCGCCAGCAGCTGGACTAGCACAGATACGCAGTATTTT. The variable domain in full, completed from reference TRBV5-1 and TRBJ2-3, reads KAGVTQTPRYLIKTRGQQVTLSCSPISGHRSVSWYQQTPGQGLQFLFEYFSETQRNKGNFPGRFSGRQFSNSRSEMNVSTLELGDSALYLCASSWTSTDTQYFGPGTRLTVL.

The chain carries TRBV11-2 and TRBJ2-7, with a weak D call TRBD2 (5 bases). Germline CDR1 is SGHAT and CDR2 is FQNNGV. This CDR3 spans 14 amino acids. V lost 2 bases and J 2 bases, leaving 10 bases between the germline ends. In DNA, the CDR3 is TGTGCCAGCAGCTTAATAGGAGGACCCTACGAGCAGTACTTC. Translated, it gives CASSLIGGPYEQYF.

The rearrangement joins TRBV30 to TRBJ1-3; D is uncertain. Germline CDR1 and CDR2: GTSNPN and SVGIG (reference sequence). V lost 2 bases and J lost 4, with 12 bases in between. CDR3 size: 14 residues. Here the CDR3 DNA reads TGTGCCTGGAGTCACGGTCGTTCGGGAAACACCATATATTTT. It encodes CAWSHGRSGNTIYF.

Remarks on this clone: The same CDR3 can be traced to other DNA sequences in this sample. This rearrangement joins TRBV7-2 to TRBJ2-1; the D gene is possibly TRBD2 (5 bases). Per the germline V gene, CDR1 is SGHTA and CDR2 is FQGNSA. This CDR3 region has 13 residues. With 3 bases removed from V and 4 bases from J, the gap between germline ends came to 7 bases. CDR3 sequence: CASSLGSYNEQFF. In DNA form, the CDR3 reads TGTGCCAGCAGCTTGGGGAGTTACAATGAGCAGTTCTTC. The full variable domain, in which reference TRBV7-2 and TRBJ2-1 provide the parts outside the CDR3, is GAGVSQSPSNKVTEKGKDVELRCDPISGHTALYWYRQSLGQGLEFLIYFQGNSAPDKSGLPSDRFSAERTGGSVSTLTIQRTQQEDSAVYLCASSLGSYNEQFFGPGTRLTVL.

This sequence joins TRBV13 and TRBJ2-1, with 10 bases that match TRBD1. Germline CDR1 is PRHDT and CDR2 is FYEKMQ (reference sequence). The CDR3 sequence is 16 residues long. With V trimmed by 1 base and J by 6 bases, 6 bases remained unmatched. CDR3 DNA: TGTGCCAGCAGCTTAGTGGGGACAGGGGTTGGCAATGAGCAGTTCTTC. Protein sequence: CASSLVGTGVGNEQFF. The full variable domain, in which reference TRBV13 and TRBJ2-1 provide the parts outside the CDR3, is AAGVIQSPRHLIKEKRETATLKCYPIPRHDTVYWYQQGPGQDPQFLISFYEKMQSDKGSIPDRFSAQQFSDYHSELNMSSLELGDSALYFCASSLVGTGVGNEQFFGPGTRLTVL.

CDR3 amino acids: CASSAHPSDGTYEQYF. CDR3 nucleotides: TGTGCCAGCAGCGCCCATCCCTCCGACGGAACCTACGAGCAGTACTTC. The chain has TRBV9 and TRBJ2-7; D gene ambiguous. The germline V gene encodes CDR1 SGDLS and CDR2 YYNGEE. The CDR3 is 16 amino acids. V lost 3 bases, J lost 2 bases, and 18 bases lay in between. Full variable domain (rest looked up from reference TRBV9 and TRBJ2-7): DSGVTQTPKHLITATGQRVTLRCSPRSGDLSVYWYQQSLDQGLQFLIQYYNGEERAKGNILERFSAQQFPDLHSELNLSSLELGDSALYFCASSAHPSDGTYEQYFGPGTRLTVT.

The chain recombines TRBV19 with TRBJ2-3, with a possible D match to TRBD2 (5 bases). This CDR3 contains 15 residues. V was shortened by 4 bases and J by 3 bases, with 14 bases between the two germline ends. Germline loops: CDR1 LNHDA, CDR2 SQIVND (reference sequence). The CDR3 region has the DNA TGTGCCAGTAGTACCCGACCGGGCGGGACAGATACGCAGTATTTT. Amino acid sequence: CASSTRPGGTDTQYF.

In this sample, this clone turned up once. The J gene is TRBJ2-7, the V gene TRBV29-1; TRBD2 might be the D (6 bases). The germline gives CDR1 SQVTM, CDR2 ANQGSEA. V was pared by 4 bases and J by 0 bases, with 13 bases between. This CDR3 is 14 amino acids long. CDR3 coding DNA: TGCAGCGTTGGCGGGACCGGAAGCTCCTACGAGCAGTACTTC. It codes for CSVGGTGSSYEQYF.

The V and J genes are TRBV19 and TRBJ1-3; a possible D gene is TRBD1 (5 bases). The CDR3 contains 16 residues. Trimming left V 3 bases short and J 0 bases short, with 12 bases between. The germline V gene encodes CDR1 LNHDA and CDR2 SQIVND (reference sequence). The CDR3 nucleotides read TGTGCCAGTAGTATGGTCGGGGCACGCTCTGGAAACACCATATATTTT. Its protein is CASSMVGARSGNTIYF.

The chain joins TRBV7-2 to TRBJ2-5, with D possibly TRBD1 on 6 matching bases. With 2 bases removed from V and 5 bases from J, the gap between germline ends came to 9 bases. This CDR3 has 13 residues. CDR1 SGHTA and CDR2 FQGNSA come from the germline V gene. CDR3 DNA sequence: TGTGCCAGCAGCTTATACAGGGTCGAGACCCAGTACTTC. Translating gives CASSLYRVETQYF.

The chain links TRBV6-1 to TRBJ2-7; 9 nucleotides agree with TRBD1. Trimming took 2 bases from V and 7 from J; bases not matched to a gene: 12. This CDR3 has 16 amino acids. Germline assignment: CDR1 MNHNS and CDR2 SASEGT. The CDR3 spells CASSEINRGPMEEQYF. The CDR3, as DNA: TGTGCCAGCAGTGAAATAAACAGGGGGCCGATGGAGGAGCAGTACTTC.

This chain joins TRBV11-2 and TRBJ1-2; 8 bases agree with TRBD1. The CDR3 contains 15 residues. V was pared by 5 bases and J by 0 bases, with 5 bases of the junction left unmatched. Germline-derived CDR1 and CDR2 are SGHAT and FQNNGV. CDR3 nucleotides: TGTGCCAGCAGCGTCAACAGGGGGGCTAACTATGGCTACACCTTC. Its translation is CASSVNRGANYGYTF.

V usage is TRBV6-5 and J usage is TRBJ2-6, with D maybe TRBD1 (6 bases). CDR1 and CDR2 (germline): MNHEY, SVGAGI. This CDR3 is built from 15 residues. V was clipped by 4 bases and J by 4 bases, with 11 bases between them. The CDR3 reads CASSSRGSGANVLTF. CDR3 coding DNA: TGTGCCAGCAGTTCTAGGGGGTCCGGGGCCAACGTCCTGACTTTC.

The genes are TRBV6-6 and TRBJ2-2, with TRBD1 identical over 7 bases. V gave up 7 bases and J gave up 6 bases; unmatched junction bases: 2. This CDR3 region has 12 residues. The germline V gene has CDR1 MNHNY and CDR2 SVGAGI (reference sequence). The CDR3 protein is CASTQGAGELFF. As DNA, the CDR3 is TGTGCCAGCACCCAGGGGGCCGGGGAGCTGTTTTTT.

This sequence joins TRBV7-8 and TRBJ2-5; no clear D gene. CDR1 is SGHVS, CDR2 FQNEAQ, per germline. Trimming took off 3 bases at V and 6 bases at J, with 11 bases between the two ends. The CDR3 has 13 residues. This CDR3 is CASSLAGLKTQYF. CDR3 bases: TGTGCCAGCAGCTTGGCAGGCTTGAAGACCCAGTACTTC.

The chain carries TRBV7-2 and TRBJ2-1, with D unclear. Germline CDR1 SGHTA, CDR2 FQGNSA. The V end was cut by 5 bases, the J end by 1 base, with 9 bases between. This CDR3 region has 14 residues. This CDR3 is CASSSSSSYNEQFF. The CDR3 coding sequence is TGTGCCAGCAGCAGTAGCTCGTCCTACAATGAGCAGTTCTTC.

The CDR3 region has the DNA TGTGCCAGCAGCCTCCAAGCGGTGTCCTACAATGAGCAGTTCTTC. This translates into CASSLQAVSYNEQFF. The rearrangement links TRBV11-3 to TRBJ2-1; D is possibly TRBD2 (5 bases). V lost 5 bases and J 1 base, leaving 12 bases between the germline ends. The CDR3 has 15 residues. The germline CDR1 and CDR2 sequences are SGHNT and YENEEA. The whole variable domain, remainder taken from reference TRBV11-3 and TRBJ2-1, is EAGVVQSPRYKIIEKKQPVAFWCNPISGHNTLYWYLQNLGQGPELLIRYENEEAVDDSQLPKDRFSAERLKGVDSTLKIQPAELGDSAVYLCASSLQAVSYNEQFFGPGTRLTVL.

As to this clone: A read error may produce the germline difference seen at one junction end. V usage is TRBV7-7 and J usage is TRBJ1-3; D is perhaps TRBD1 (6 bases). Germline CDR1 reads SSHAT; CDR2 reads FNYEAQ (reference sequence). This CDR3 comprises 16 residues. CDR3 in amino acids: CASNPRAGADGNTIYF. Written as DNA, the CDR3 is TGTGCTAGCAACCCGAGGGCAGGGGCGGATGGAAACACCATATATTTT.

This sequence joins TRBV11-2 and TRBJ2-1; D unclear. This CDR3 region has 15 residues. Trimming left V 3 bases short and J 5 bases short, with 14 bases between. Germline V lookup: CDR1 SGHAT, CDR2 FQNNGV. CDR3 coding DNA: TGTGCCAGCAGCTTGAGGCAAGGGTTTAACAATGAGCAGTTCTTC. Protein: CASSLRQGFNNEQFF.

On this clone: Other DNA sequences in the same sample also yield this CDR3. This chain joins TRBV5-1 and TRBJ2-5; D not certain. CDR1 SGHRS and CDR2 YFSETQ come from the germline V gene. Between the trimmed V and J ends, which lost 2 bases and 1 base, there was a span of 6 bases. The CDR3 spans 13 residues. CDR3 sequence (DNA): TGCGCCAGCAGCTTAACAGTCCAAGAGACCCAGTACTTC. This translates into CASSLTVQETQYF.

CDR3 sequence: CASSWDSTRETQYF. Here the CDR3 DNA reads TGTGCCAGCTCGTGGGACAGCACCCGGGAGACCCAGTACTTC. This chain connects TRBV18 to TRBJ2-5; the match to TRBD1 covers 7 bases. Per the germline V gene, CDR1 is KGHSH and CDR2 is LQKENI. The CDR3 runs to 14 residues. The V gene end was trimmed by 6 bases and the J gene end by 5 bases; junction bases not matched to a gene: 9.

This clone appeared a single time. The genes are TRBV14 and TRBJ2-2; the match to TRBD2 covers 10 bases. With 1 base clipped from V and 3 bases from J, the junction kept 5 bases outside the gene matches. CDR1 and CDR2 from the germline V gene are SGHDN and FVKESK. The CDR3 is 17 amino acids. The CDR3 here is CASSQARLAGDTGELFF. The CDR3 bases are TGTGCCAGCAGCCAAGCACGCCTAGCGGGGGACACCGGGGAGCTGTTTTTT. The full variable domain, completed using reference TRBV14 and TRBJ2-2, is EAGVTQFPSHSVIEKGQTVTLRCDPISGHDNLYWYRRVMGKEIKFLLHFVKESKQDESGMPNNRFLAERTGGTYSTLKVQPAELEDSGVYFCASSQARLAGDTGELFFGEGSRLTVL.

The chain links TRBV13 to TRBJ2-3; D unresolved. Trimming took 5 bases from V and 2 from J, leaving 8 bases between them. Germline lookup yields CDR1 PRHDT and CDR2 FYEKMQ (reference sequence). The CDR3 has 13 amino acids. The CDR3 sequence: CASSPRYTDTQYF. The CDR3 nucleotides read TGTGCCAGCAGCCCTCGCTACACAGATACGCAGTATTTT.

This sequence joins TRBV6-1 and TRBJ2-1; unclear D gene. CDR1 and CDR2 (germline): MNHNS, SASEGT. Trimming cost V 2 bases and J 2 bases, with 10 bases left between them. The CDR3 has 15 residues. CDR3: CASSEMWGTYNEQFF. In nucleotides, the CDR3 is TGTGCCAGCAGTGAAATGTGGGGAACCTACAATGAGCAGTTCTTC.

The chain links TRBV19 to TRBJ2-6; D ambiguous. CDR1 and CDR2 from the germline V gene are LNHDA and SQIVND (reference sequence). This CDR3 spans 15 amino acids. Deletions cut 3 bases from V and 2 bases from J, with 8 bases between. The CDR3, as DNA: TGTGCCAGTAGTATCGTGACCCCTGGGGCCAACGTCCTGACTTTC. Protein product: CASSIVTPGANVLTF.

The chain couples TRBV7-8 to TRBJ2-7, with D maybe TRBD1 (5 bases). The V gene's germline CDR1 is SGHVS and CDR2 FQNEAQ. CDR3 length equals 15 residues. Trimming removed 1 base at V and 1 base at J, with 11 bases between. CDR3 residues: CASSLVTGSSYEQYF. Here the CDR3 DNA reads TGTGCCAGCAGCTTAGTTACAGGAAGTTCCTACGAGCAGTACTTC.